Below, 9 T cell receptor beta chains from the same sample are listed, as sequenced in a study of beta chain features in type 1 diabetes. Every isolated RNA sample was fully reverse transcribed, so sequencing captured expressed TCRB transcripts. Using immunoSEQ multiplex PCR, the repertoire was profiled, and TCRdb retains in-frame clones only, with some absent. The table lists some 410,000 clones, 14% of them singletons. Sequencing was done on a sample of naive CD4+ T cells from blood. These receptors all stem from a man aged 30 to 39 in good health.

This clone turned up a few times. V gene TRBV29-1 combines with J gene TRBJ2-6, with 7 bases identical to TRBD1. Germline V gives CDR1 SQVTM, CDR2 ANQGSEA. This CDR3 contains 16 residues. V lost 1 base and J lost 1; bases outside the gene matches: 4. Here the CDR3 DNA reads TGCAGCGTTGAAGGGGTCAGGGGGTCTGGGGCCAACGTCCTGACTTTC. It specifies CSVEGVRGSGANVLTF.

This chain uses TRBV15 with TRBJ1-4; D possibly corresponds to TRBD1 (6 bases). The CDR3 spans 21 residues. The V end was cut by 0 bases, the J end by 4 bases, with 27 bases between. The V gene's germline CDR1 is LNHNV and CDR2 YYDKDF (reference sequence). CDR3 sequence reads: CATSRDPRGDGTTGYNEKLFF. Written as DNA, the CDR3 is TGTGCCACCAGCAGAGACCCCCGGGGAGACGGGACAACAGGATATAATGAAAAACTGTTTTTT.

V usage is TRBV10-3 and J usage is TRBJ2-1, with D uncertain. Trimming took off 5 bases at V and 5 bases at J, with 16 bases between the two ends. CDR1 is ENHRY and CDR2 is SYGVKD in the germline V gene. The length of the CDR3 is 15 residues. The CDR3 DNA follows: TGTGCCATCAGTTTCCTAACAGCACAAAACAATGAGCAGTTCTTC. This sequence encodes CAISFLTAQNNEQFF.

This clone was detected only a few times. The CDR3 sequence is CASSSREASGGRSSYNEQFF. In DNA, the CDR3 is TGTGCCAGCAGCAGCCGGGAGGCTAGCGGGGGCCGGAGCTCCTACAATGAGCAGTTCTTC. This chain links TRBV21-1 with TRBJ2-1; TRBD2, the table's D call, lacks a check against the DNA. TRBV21-1 constitutes a pseudogene. This CDR3 is 20 amino acids long.

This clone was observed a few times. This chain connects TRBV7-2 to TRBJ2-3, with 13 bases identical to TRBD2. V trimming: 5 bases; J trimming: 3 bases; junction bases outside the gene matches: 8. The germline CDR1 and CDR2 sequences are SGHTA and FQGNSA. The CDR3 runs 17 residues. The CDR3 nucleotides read TGTGCCAGCAGCCAGGGACTAGCGGGAAGAGGGACAGATACGCAGTATTTT. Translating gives CASSQGLAGRGTDTQYF. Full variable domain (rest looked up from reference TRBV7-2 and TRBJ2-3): GAGVSQSPSNKVTEKGKDVELRCDPISGHTALYWYRQSLGQGLEFLIYFQGNSAPDKSGLPSDRFSAERTGGSVSTLTIQRTQQEDSAVYLCASSQGLAGRGTDTQYFGPGTRLTVL.

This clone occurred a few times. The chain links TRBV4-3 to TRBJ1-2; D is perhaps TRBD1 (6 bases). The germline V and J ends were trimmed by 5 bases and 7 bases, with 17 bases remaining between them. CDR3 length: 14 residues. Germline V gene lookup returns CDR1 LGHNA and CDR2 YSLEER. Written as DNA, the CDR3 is TGCGCCAGCAGCTATATGGGGCAACAGGGTGGCTACACCTTC. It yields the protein CASSYMGQQGGYTF.

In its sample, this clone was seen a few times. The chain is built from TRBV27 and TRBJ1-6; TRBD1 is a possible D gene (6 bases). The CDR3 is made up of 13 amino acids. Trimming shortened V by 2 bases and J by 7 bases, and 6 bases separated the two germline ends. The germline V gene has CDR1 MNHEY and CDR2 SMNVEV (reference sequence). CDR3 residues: CASSLQGNSPLHF. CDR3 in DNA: TGTGCCAGCAGTTTACAGGGGAATTCACCCCTCCACTTT.

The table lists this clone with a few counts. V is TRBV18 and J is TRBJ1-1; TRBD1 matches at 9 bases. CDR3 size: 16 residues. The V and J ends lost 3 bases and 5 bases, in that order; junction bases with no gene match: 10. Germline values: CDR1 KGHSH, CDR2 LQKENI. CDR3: CASSPLETGQGTEAFF. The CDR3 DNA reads TGTGCCAGCTCACCTCTCGAGACCGGACAGGGGACTGAAGCTTTCTTT.

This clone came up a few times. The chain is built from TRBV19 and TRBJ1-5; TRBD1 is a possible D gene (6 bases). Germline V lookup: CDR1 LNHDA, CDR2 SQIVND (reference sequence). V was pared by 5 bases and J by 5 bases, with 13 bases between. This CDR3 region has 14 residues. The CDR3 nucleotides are TGTGCCAGTAGTTCTCGGACAGTGGATCAGCCCCAGCATTTT. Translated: CASSSRTVDQPQHF. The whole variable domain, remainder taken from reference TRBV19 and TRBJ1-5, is DGGITQSPKYLFRKEGQNVTLSCEQNLNHDAMYWYRQDPGQGLRLIYYSQIVNDFQKGDIAEGYSVSREKKESFPLTVTSAQKNPTAFYLCASSSRTVDQPQHFGDGTRLSIL.